This T cell receptor beta chain came from a study of CD8+ T cells in alopecia areata. Study-level background: Tofacitinib continued for 6 to 18 months and was then withheld for 6 months. The study, taken as a whole, reports: Treatment with tofacitinib significantly lowered scalp clonality and reduced expanded CD8+ clones among the top 100.

Treatment described: oral pan-JAK inhibitor, 5-10 mg twice daily. Extracted RNA was reverse transcribed into cDNA, the sequencing template. Data came from immunoSEQ multiplex PCR; TCRdb stores just in-frame clones and leaves some out. The sample lists over 200,000 clones; 64% were seen once. With respect to this clone: The antigen is unknown.

The CDR3 covers 14 residues. Germline assignment: CDR1 MNHEY and CDR2 SMNVEV (reference sequence). Trimming removed 3 bases from V and 6 bases from J, with 9 bases in between. Sequences were derived from CD4+ T cells sorted from blood, sampled at week 4, from a patient treated with tofacitinib. The chain couples TRBV27 to TRBJ1-6; perhaps TRBD1 as D (5 bases). The sequence came from a human donor with alopecia areata. CDR3 DNA sequence: TGTGCCAGCAGTTTTCCGGGACCTAATTCACCCCTCCACTTT. Translation gives CASSFPGPNSPLHF.